Sequencing of this TCR beta chain was carried out in a study of CD8 T cells in ankylosing spondylitis. Study-wide findings and caveats: Apparently characteristic of ankylosing spondylitis blood was a TCR beta motif (roughly eight highly homologous variants).

CDR1 is MGHRA, CDR2 YSYEKL, per germline. V dropped 0 bases and J dropped 4 bases, with 9 bases sitting between them. The length of the CDR3 is 14 residues. TCRdb processed the 5' RACE reads anew with MiXCR; each CDR3 protein has one entry. This sample has about 750,000 distinct CDR3 sequences, with under 20% found just once. This clonotype was counted a few times. Its antigen is currently unknown. The rearrangement joins TRBV4-1 to TRBJ1-1; TRBD1 might be the D (5 bases). The origin of this receptor is a male donor with ankylosing spondylitis. Sequenced: blood, either unsorted or a sorted T cell fraction (not recorded which). Here the CDR3 DNA reads TGCGCCAGCAGCCAAGAAGGGACCAGCACTGAAGCTTTCTTT. It is translated as CASSQEGTSTEAFF.